One and the same sample provided the 25 T cell receptor beta chains below, sequenced in a study of T cell repertoires in aging, cancer and after chemotherapy. The template was genomic DNA from peripheral blood, not RNA. A mixed TRB-A/B primer pool amplified rearranged TRB by multiplex touch-down PCR. TCRdb re-analysed the multiplex PCR reads in MiXCR, keeping a single row per CDR3 protein. This table has a few thousand distinct CDR3 sequences, around 34% appearing once. The specimen was blood. The receptors stem from a human donor with a solid tumor.

V gene TRBV6-1 combines with J gene TRBJ2-7, with 10 nucleotides matching TRBD1. The CDR3 runs to 15 residues. The germline gives CDR1 MNHNS, CDR2 SASEGT. The V gene end was trimmed by 4 bases and the J gene end by 2 bases; junction bases not matched to a gene: 5. The CDR3, as DNA: TGTGCCAGCAGTGGTTCCGGGACAGGGGCCTACGAGCAGTACTTC. Translation: CASSGSGTGAYEQYF.

By share of the sample, this clonotype is large. This sequence joins TRBV29-1 and TRBJ2-1; 13 bases line up with TRBD2. Trimming took 6 bases from V and 4 from J; bases not matched to a gene: 9. From germline, CDR1 is SQVTM and CDR2 ANQGSEA. This CDR3 spans 16 amino acids. The CDR3 DNA follows: TGCAGCGTAGCGGGACTAGCGGGGAGGAGATACAATGAGCAGTTCTTC. Protein: CSVAGLAGRRYNEQFF.

Worth noting for this clonotype: A much more abundant neighbour one base away suggests this may be a read error. This sequence joins TRBV6-1 and TRBJ2-7; D perhaps matches TRBD2 (5 bases). The germline V and J ends were trimmed by 10 bases and 0 bases, with 19 bases remaining between them. The CDR3 loop spans 15 amino acids. Germline-derived CDR1 and CDR2 are MNHNS and SASEGT. This CDR3 reads CAIGDSIASSYEQYF. In DNA form, the CDR3 reads TGTGCCATTGGAGACTCCATAGCGAGCTCCTACGAGCAGTACTTC.

The V and J genes are TRBV20-1 and TRBJ1-3; D unresolved. The CDR3 runs 16 residues. The ends were cut back, 0 bases at V and 5 bases at J, with 17 bases in the middle. Germline CDR1 DFQATT, CDR2 SNEGSKA (reference sequence). As DNA, the CDR3 is TGCAGTGCTAGAGATCTGATAGGGAAGAGGCGAAACACCATATATTTT. This sequence encodes CSARDLIGKRRNTIYF.

This chain links TRBV27 with TRBJ2-7, with 11 bases that match TRBD1. Unmatched junction bases numbered 9, after V lost 7 bases and J lost 7 bases. CDR1 MNHEY and CDR2 SMNVEV come from the germline V gene (reference sequence). This CDR3 is 14 amino acids long. In DNA form, the CDR3 reads TGTGCCAGCAACCCCCGGGACAGGGGGGGTGAGCAGTACTTC. Its translation: CASNPRDRGGEQYF.

The chain is built from TRBV7-9 and TRBJ2-3, with 11 nucleotides matching TRBD2. Unmatched junction bases numbered 11, after V lost 4 bases and J lost 5 bases. This CDR3 has 17 amino acids. From germline, CDR1 is SEHNR and CDR2 FQNEAQ (reference sequence). The CDR3 nucleotides are TGTGCCAGCAGCTCCATACTAGCGGGAGAGGGTGGAGATACGCAGTATTTT. Translation gives CASSSILAGEGGDTQYF.

By frequency in the sample, this clonotype is medium-sized. This chain links TRBV15 with TRBJ1-1; D ambiguous. The CDR3 runs 13 residues. Germline values: CDR1 LNHNV, CDR2 YYDKDF (reference sequence). V was clipped by 7 bases and J by 0 bases, with 9 bases between them. DNA for the CDR3: TGTGCCACCACAATCGGTATGAACACTGAAGCTTTCTTT. Residues: CATTIGMNTEAFF.

On this clonotype: It may be a read error: a sequence one base away is much more abundant. This chain joins TRBV6-6 and TRBJ2-7; D remains unclear. The germline V and J ends were trimmed by 6 bases and 3 bases, with 18 bases remaining between them. The CDR3 extends over 15 amino acids. CDR1 MNHNY and CDR2 SVGAGI come from the germline V gene (reference sequence). CDR3 residues: CASRDRLQGDYEQYF. The CDR3 nucleotides read TGTGCCAGCAGGGATAGATTACAAGGCGACTACGAGCAGTACTTC.

In its sample, this clonotype is large. The chain links TRBV29-1 to TRBJ2-3, with D possibly being TRBD1 or TRBD2 (6 bases each). Germline assignment: CDR1 SQVTM and CDR2 ANQGSEA. Trimming removed 2 bases from V and 2 bases from J, with 14 bases in between. The CDR3 consists of 15 residues. For the CDR3, the DNA is TGCAGCGTTGAAAGGAGGGACACCCCCACAGATACGCAGTATTTT. Translating gives CSVERRDTPTDTQYF.

This sequence joins TRBV7-2 and TRBJ2-5; unclear D gene. The V end lost 1 base, the J end lost 2 bases, and 8 bases lay between the germline ends. The CDR3 spans 14 residues. Germline V CDR1 and CDR2: SGHTA, FQGNSA. The CDR3 loop is CASSLGAVQETQYF. For the CDR3, the DNA is TGTGCCAGCAGCTTAGGGGCAGTACAAGAGACCCAGTACTTC.

This clonotype has just a few counts. The junction departs from germline at one end; a sequencing error may be responsible. The chain has TRBV6-5 and TRBJ1-4; 7 bases align to TRBD1. Germline CDR1 is MNHEY and CDR2 is SVGAGI. This CDR3 region has 14 residues. The CDR3 loop reads CASSPGTAKEKLFF. CDR3 in DNA: TGTGCCAGCAGTCCCGGGACAGCTAAGGAAAAACTGTTTTTT.

The chain combines TRBV6-2 or TRBV6-3 with TRBJ2-6; tentatively, D is TRBD2 (5 bases). Germline V lookup: CDR1 MNHEY, CDR2 SVGEGT. Trimming took off 0 bases at V and 2 bases at J, with 5 bases between the two ends. The CDR3 contains 15 residues. CDR3 amino acids: CASSYSGTGANVLTF. CDR3 nucleotides: TGTGCCAGCAGTTACTCCGGGACTGGGGCCAACGTCCTGACTTTC.

The chain combines TRBV20-1 with TRBJ1-1, with D unresolved. The germline V and J ends were trimmed by 4 bases and 4 bases, with 13 bases remaining between them. The germline gives CDR1 DFQATT, CDR2 SNEGSKA (reference sequence). The CDR3 totals 13 residues. CDR3 sequence: CSAKEDWITEAFF. The CDR3 nucleotides read TGCAGTGCTAAGGAGGATTGGATCACTGAAGCTTTCTTT.

The rearrangement uses TRBV5-5 and TRBJ2-4; D not resolved. The CDR3 runs to 16 residues. Deletions cut 0 bases from V and 0 bases from J, with 10 bases between. Germline CDR1 and CDR2: SGHKS and YYEKEE (reference sequence). In nucleotides, the CDR3 is TGTGCCAGCAGCTTGGGACCTCATTTAGCCAAAAACATTCAGTACTTC. It specifies CASSLGPHLAKNIQYF.

V is TRBV10-3 and J is TRBJ1-1; D gene unclear. Germline CDR1 reads ENHRY; CDR2 reads SYGVKD. Trimming took 9 bases from V and 5 from J, leaving 10 bases between them. The CDR3 loop spans 11 amino acids. For the CDR3, the DNA is TGTGCCATTCGAGACCAAACTGAAGCTTTCTTT. Translation gives CAIRDQTEAFF.

This clonotype was recorded a few times. V and J are TRBV6-2 or TRBV6-3 and TRBJ1-2; 9 nucleotides line up with TRBD1. The trim removed 8 bases at V and 5 bases at J, leaving 6 bases unmatched. The CDR3 covers 13 residues. Germline values: CDR1 MNHEY, CDR2 SVGEGT. CDR3 amino acids: CASGEQGAYGYTF. CDR3 bases: TGTGCCAGCGGCGAACAGGGGGCATATGGCTACACCTTC.

This rearrangement joins TRBV19 to TRBJ1-5; no definite D call. The CDR3 runs 17 residues. V dropped 1 base and J dropped 0 bases, with 13 bases sitting between them. Per the germline V gene, CDR1 is LNHDA and CDR2 is SQIVND (reference sequence). The CDR3 bases are TGTGCCAGTAGTATAGGGGTGTCGGGGTTTAGCAATCAGCCCCAGCATTTT. Its translation: CASSIGVSGFSNQPQHF.

The V gene is TRBV6-2 or TRBV6-3, the J gene TRBJ2-6; the D is unclear. Looked up from germline, CDR1 is MNHEY and CDR2 is SVGEGT. The CDR3 runs 17 residues. V was shortened by 2 bases and J by 0 bases, with 11 bases between the two germline ends. In DNA, the CDR3 is TGTGCCAGCAGTTACCCCGGACCTTACTCTGGGGCCAACGTCCTGACTTTC. Translating gives CASSYPGPYSGANVLTF.

V and J are TRBV12-3 or TRBV12-4 and TRBJ2-7; a possible D gene is TRBD2 (7 bases). There are 14 residues in the CDR3. Trimming took 5 bases from V and 5 from J, leaving 16 bases between them. The DNA for the CDR3 is TGTGCCAGCAGTACAACAGGGAGGGGTAACGAGCAGTACTTC. Amino acids: CASSTTGRGNEQYF.

This clonotype is termed large. This rearrangement joins TRBV30 to TRBJ1-2; D not certain. This CDR3 region has 13 residues. The V gene lost 0 bases and the J gene lost 4 bases, with 9 bases spanning the gap. Germline CDR1 GTSNPN, CDR2 SVGIG (reference sequence). This CDR3 is CAWSVEPLYGYTF. The DNA of the CDR3 is TGTGCCTGGAGTGTCGAACCGCTCTATGGCTACACCTTC.

This clonotype has just a few counts. This rearrangement joins TRBV18 to TRBJ2-7; TRBD1 aligns across 10 bases. In germline, CDR1 is KGHSH, CDR2 LQKENI. V was pared by 3 bases and J by 2 bases, with 4 bases of the junction left unmatched. The CDR3 is 15 amino acids. The DNA for the CDR3 is TGTGCCAGCTCACCCACCGGGACAGGGGCCTACGAGCAGTACTTC. Protein product: CASSPTGTGAYEQYF.

This sequence joins TRBV12-3 or TRBV12-4 and TRBJ2-3; 8 positions match TRBD1. The CDR3 runs 13 residues. V was clipped by 5 bases and J by 3 bases; unmatched bases: 1. CDR3 sequence: CASSDRGTDTQYF. The DNA for the CDR3 is TGTGCCAGCAGTGACAGGGGAACAGATACGCAGTATTTT.

The chain joins TRBV20-1 to TRBJ1-5; 10 nucleotides line up with TRBD1. Unmatched junction bases numbered 9, after V lost 4 bases and J lost 3 bases. The CDR3 has 16 amino acids. Germline loops: CDR1 DFQATT, CDR2 SNEGSKA (reference sequence). CDR3 region: CSATRRQGAVNQPQHF. CDR3 coding DNA: TGCAGTGCTACCCGTAGACAGGGGGCCGTCAATCAGCCCCAGCATTTT.

This chain connects TRBV24-1 to TRBJ2-7; D unclear. The CDR3 extends over 13 amino acids. V dropped 5 bases and J dropped 1 base, with 8 bases sitting between them. Germline V gene lookup returns CDR1 KGHDR and CDR2 SFDVKD. The CDR3 DNA sequence: TGTGCCACCAGTGTGGGCCCATCCTACGAGCAGTACTTC. Protein product: CATSVGPSYEQYF.

Comment on this clonotype: Mismatch with germline at one junction end may stem from a read error. The CDR3 DNA reads TGTGCCAGCAGTTTTCCTAGTCATCCCGGAGATTCACCCCTCCGCTTT. It encodes CASSFPSHPGDSPLRF. V and J are TRBV6-5 and TRBJ1-6, with no clear D. Per germline, CDR1 MNHEY and CDR2 SVGAGI. This CDR3 has 16 residues.